Presented here are 9 T cell receptor beta chains from one specimen sequenced in a study of cytomegalovirus exposure and HLA in healthy donors. PCR employed 60 Vbeta and 13 Jbeta primers. Using immunoSEQ multiplex PCR, the repertoire was profiled, and TCRdb retains in-frame clones only, with some absent. This table holds 150,000 to 200,000 clones, over 70% found once. Sequencing used PBMCs. These receptors came from a female donor in good health and CMV-seronegative.

The chain links TRBV19 to TRBJ2-7, with TRBD2 as a possible D gene (6 bases). This CDR3 has 12 residues. With 2 bases removed from V and 5 bases from J, the gap between germline ends came to 7 bases. Germline V CDR1 and CDR2: LNHDA, SQIVND (reference sequence). The CDR3 region has the DNA TGTGCCAGTAGTATACGGGGGAACGAGCAGTACTTC. Translating it yields CASSIRGNEQYF.

The gene calls are TRBV5-6 and TRBJ1-1; the D gene is possibly TRBD1 (5 bases). There are 13 residues in the CDR3. Germline-derived CDR1 and CDR2 are SGHDT and YYEEEE. The V and J ends lost 10 bases and 1 base respectively, with 14 bases between them. The CDR3 bases are TGTGCCTCCAGACCAAGGGGGAACACTGAAGCTTTCTTT. Its protein is CASRPRGNTEAFF.

The V and J genes are TRBV5-6 and TRBJ2-6; D not resolved. From germline, CDR1 is SGHDT and CDR2 YYEEEE. Trimming cost V 1 base and J 2 bases, with 13 bases left between them. CDR3 length: 17 amino acids. In DNA, the CDR3 is TGTGCCAGCAGCTTGTCTCCGAGAACGGCTGGGGCCAACGTCCTGACTTTC. It is translated as CASSLSPRTAGANVLTF.

The chain combines TRBV5-5 with TRBJ1-1; TRBD1 matches at 7 bases. CDR3 size: 15 residues. V shed 3 bases, J shed 1 base, and the junction held 6 bases outside the gene matches. Germline assignment: CDR1 SGHKS and CDR2 YYEKEE (reference sequence). The CDR3 protein is CASSWESGGNTEAFF. CDR3 in DNA: TGTGCCAGCAGCTGGGAATCAGGGGGGAACACTGAAGCTTTCTTT.

This clone has just one count. The chain uses TRBV5-1 and TRBJ2-7, with D perhaps matching TRBD1 (6 bases). Germline V CDR1 and CDR2: SGHRS, YFSETQ. The CDR3 is 15 residues long. V was cut by 0 bases and J by 1 base, with 11 bases left in between. The CDR3 nucleotides read TGCGCCAGCAGCTTGGAGCCAGGGGTTTCCTACGAGCAGTACTTC. Protein sequence: CASSLEPGVSYEQYF.

V is TRBV19 and J is TRBJ1-4; 9 positions match TRBD1. The ends lost 5 bases at V and 7 bases at J; junction bases unmatched: 8. CDR3 size: 15 residues. Germline V gives CDR1 LNHDA, CDR2 SQIVND (reference sequence). The CDR3 nucleotides read TGTGCCAGTAGTGAACACAGGGGGCGTATTGAAAAACTGTTTTTT. Protein product: CASSEHRGRIEKLFF.

V is TRBV4-1 and J is TRBJ1-1; D may be TRBD1 (5 bases). V was cut by 0 bases and J by 5 bases, with 13 bases left in between. The CDR3 totals 15 residues. Germline loops: CDR1 MGHRA, CDR2 YSYEKL. CDR3: CASSQDVRGSTEAFF. CDR3 nucleotide sequence: TGCGCCAGCAGCCAAGATGTTAGGGGAAGTACTGAAGCTTTCTTT.

The chain couples TRBV28 to TRBJ2-7, with 7 bases aligning to TRBD1. Germline V gene data show CDR1 as MDHEN and CDR2 as SYDVKM. The CDR3 runs 13 residues. V lost 6 bases, J lost 4 bases, and 6 bases stayed unmatched. In DNA, the CDR3 is TGTGCCAGCAGGGCAGGGGGAAGGTACGAGCAGTACTTC. This gives the protein CASRAGGRYEQYF. The whole variable domain, filled in from reference TRBV28 and TRBJ2-7, reads DVKVTQSSRYLVKRTGEKVFLECVQDMDHENMFWYRQDPGLGLRLIYFSYDVKMKEKGDIPEGYSVSREKKERFSLILESASTNQTSMYLCASRAGGRYEQYFGPGTRLTVT.

J is TRBJ1-2 and V is TRBV11-1, with D possibly TRBD1 on 5 matching bases. V lost 0 bases to trimming and J lost 6 bases, with 8 bases between them. The V gene's germline CDR1 is SGHAT and CDR2 FQDESV (reference sequence). This CDR3 spans 13 amino acids. CDR3 nucleotides: TGTGCCAGCAGCTTAGCAGGGGCGGATGGCTACACCTTC. Its protein product is CASSLAGADGYTF.